The next 16 T cell receptor beta chains were all read from a single sample in a study of T cell responses to AZD1222 COVID-19 vaccine (TCRdb year 2021). The library was prepared using the immunoSEQ multiplex PCR assay. As stored in TCRdb, this immuneACCESS dataset retains in-frame rearrangements with V and J assigned. A fraction of the clones does not appear; measured against another copy, unresolved V genes explain less than half of the discrepancy, and the remainder lacks a known reason. Recorded for this sample are roughly 190,000 clones; approximately 89% of them occurred a single time. 1.5% to 2% of the sample goes to the ten largest clones. Interpreted using the paper, the time point label stands for: about 28 days (+/-7) after the second vaccine dose. The sample here was peripheral blood, taken 28 days after the second AZD1222 dose. These receptors originate from an adult who received the AZD1222 COVID-19 vaccine.

The chain joins TRBV30 to TRBJ2-1; 9 bases align to TRBD1. The germline gives CDR1 GTSNPN, CDR2 SVGIG (reference sequence). The V and J ends lost 5 bases and 3 bases, in that order; junction bases with no gene match: 2. The CDR3 is 13 amino acids. CDR3 coding DNA: TGTGCCTGGTACAGGGGGCTCTACAATGAGCAGTTCTTC. This codes for CAWYRGLYNEQFF.

V and J are TRBV2 and TRBJ2-4, with 12 bases identical to TRBD1. The ends lost 6 bases at V and 7 bases at J; junction bases unmatched: 7. Germline V gene data show CDR1 as SNHLY and CDR2 as FYNNEI. The CDR3 is made up of 15 amino acids. The CDR3 nucleotides are TGTGCCAGCAGCCCGGGACAGGGGGCGATGAACATTCAGTACTTC. It yields the protein CASSPGQGAMNIQYF.

This clone was observed a few times. The chain employs TRBV6-1 and TRBJ1-2; 9 nucleotides align to TRBD1. V lost 2 bases, J lost 6 bases, and 1 base stayed unmatched. Germline CDR1 reads MNHNS; CDR2 reads SASEGT. The CDR3 loop spans 13 amino acids. Written as DNA, the CDR3 is TGTGCCAGCAGTGAAAACAGGGGGCATGGCTACACCTTC. It is translated as CASSENRGHGYTF.

This clone has a single count. The chain links TRBV5-1 to TRBJ1-2; 8 nucleotides line up with TRBD1. Germline loops: CDR1 SGHRS, CDR2 YFSETQ. Trimming took 1 base from V and 7 from J; bases not matched to a gene: 6. CDR3 size: 14 residues. The CDR3 loop is CASSLQGAGSGYTF. The DNA of the CDR3 is TGCGCCAGCAGCTTGCAGGGGGCGGGAAGTGGCTACACCTTC. The variable domain in full, completed from reference TRBV5-1 and TRBJ1-2, reads KAGVTQTPRYLIKTRGQQVTLSCSPISGHRSVSWYQQTPGQGLQFLFEYFSETQRNKGNFPGRFSGRQFSNSRSEMNVSTLELGDSALYLCASSLQGAGSGYTFGSGTRLTVV.

This clone showed up just a few times. This chain links TRBV5-5 with TRBJ1-6; TRBD1 might be the D (5 bases). The germline CDR1 and CDR2 sequences are SGHKS and YYEKEE (reference sequence). The CDR3 spans 13 residues. V was trimmed by 0 bases and J by 8 bases, leaving 6 bases between them. The CDR3 reads CASSLVRDSPLHF. CDR3 coding DNA: TGTGCCAGCAGCTTGGTCAGGGATTCACCCCTCCACTTT.

V gene TRBV18 combines with J gene TRBJ2-1; 10 positions agree with TRBD1. CDR1 KGHSH and CDR2 LQKENI come from the germline V gene. Trimming took 1 base from V and 2 from J; bases not matched to a gene: 8. CDR3 size: 18 residues. CDR3 loop: CASSPRDRGYRAYNEQFF. CDR3 bases: TGTGCCAGCTCACCACGGGACAGGGGATATCGTGCCTACAATGAGCAGTTCTTC.

The chain carries TRBV3-1 (or the pseudogene TRBV3-2) and TRBJ1-4; 10 positions match TRBD1. Trimming took 5 bases from V and 4 from J; bases not matched to a gene: 10. The length of the CDR3 is 17 residues. Germline V gene data show CDR1 as LGHDT and CDR2 as YNNKEL (reference sequence). CDR3 nucleotides: TGTGCCAGCAGCTCGAGGGACAGGGGAAGGGGTAATGAAAAACTGTTTTTT. Translated: CASSSRDRGRGNEKLFF.

The chain is built from TRBV7-3 and TRBJ1-1; D remains ambiguous. This CDR3 contains 13 residues. CDR1 is SGHTA, CDR2 FQGTGA, per germline. The germline V and J ends were trimmed by 2 bases and 2 bases, with 6 bases remaining between them. CDR3 sequence: CASSLWSNTEAFF. The CDR3 bases are TGTGCCAGCAGCTTATGGAGTAACACTGAAGCTTTCTTT.

V is TRBV11-2 and J is TRBJ2-7, with D tentatively TRBD1 (6 bases). Trimming stripped 0 bases from V and 3 bases from J, with 12 bases between. The CDR3 runs 15 residues. Germline V gene sequence: CDR1 SGHAT, CDR2 FQNNGV. CDR3 amino acids: CASSLDLRQVYEQYF. For the CDR3, the DNA is TGTGCCAGCAGCTTAGATCTGAGACAGGTCTACGAGCAGTACTTC.

The CDR3 region is CASSLDLGFTYEQYF. The CDR3 nucleotides are TGTGCCAGCAGCTTGGACCTCGGGTTTACCTACGAGCAGTACTTC. The J gene is TRBJ2-7, the V gene TRBV5-4; D gene unclear. The CDR3 runs 15 residues. CDR1 and CDR2 from the germline V gene are SGHNT and YYREEE (reference sequence). Between the trimmed V and J ends, which lost 0 bases and 2 bases, there was a span of 12 bases.

The chain uses TRBV7-8 and TRBJ2-7; either TRBD1 or TRBD2 may fit D (5 bases each). Germline V CDR1 and CDR2: SGHVS, FQNEAQ. This CDR3 comprises 14 residues. V lost 6 bases and J lost 3, with 15 bases in between. The DNA for the CDR3 is TGTGCCAGCAGGTCCCGGGGACGGAACTACGAGCAGTACTTC. Translated, it gives CASRSRGRNYEQYF. The full variable domain, completed using reference TRBV7-8 and TRBJ2-7, is GAGVSQSPRYKVAKRGQDVALRCDPISGHVSLFWYQQALGQGPEFLTYFQNEAQLDKSGLPSDRFFAERPEGSVSTLKIQRTQQEDSAVYLCASRSRGRNYEQYFGPGTRLTVT.

Written as DNA, the CDR3 is TGTGCCAGCACACCGGGACCCCTAGGACAGCCCCAGCATTTT. Translated: CASTPGPLGQPQHF. This chain uses TRBV2 with TRBJ1-5; tentatively, D is TRBD1 (5 bases). CDR1 and CDR2 from the germline V gene are SNHLY and FYNNEI. This CDR3 region has 14 residues. The ends were cut back, 7 bases at V and 7 bases at J, with 17 bases in the middle.

The chain has TRBV24-1 and TRBJ2-7; D may match TRBD1 or TRBD2 (5 bases each). The CDR3 covers 12 residues. The germline V and J ends were trimmed by 4 bases and 9 bases, with 12 bases remaining between them. The germline V gene encodes CDR1 KGHDR and CDR2 SFDVKD. CDR3 sequence: CATSDGTSAQYF. The CDR3 DNA follows: TGTGCCACCAGTGACGGGACCTCGGCGCAGTACTTC.

J is TRBJ2-3 and V is TRBV19; 11 bases are a match to TRBD1. CDR1 is LNHDA, CDR2 SQIVND, per germline (reference sequence). Trimming cost V 7 bases and J 4 bases; bases outside gene matches: 10. CDR3 length equals 16 residues. The CDR3 region is CASKSAPGQGADTQYF. Here the CDR3 DNA reads TGTGCCAGTAAATCCGCCCCGGGACAGGGGGCAGATACGCAGTATTTT.

The chain combines TRBV4-3 with TRBJ1-1; D is undetermined. Per the germline V gene, CDR1 is LGHNA and CDR2 is YSLEER. The CDR3 totals 14 residues. Trimming cost V 0 bases and J 4 bases, with 9 bases left between them. CDR3 coding DNA: TGCGCCAGCAGCCAAGAAAGTGGGAGCACTGAAGCTTTCTTT. Translation gives CASSQESGSTEAFF.

The J gene is TRBJ1-1, the V gene TRBV20-1, with D uncertain. Germline loops: CDR1 DFQATT, CDR2 SNEGSKA (reference sequence). Trimming pared 6 bases from V and 1 base from J, leaving 6 bases between. The CDR3 contains 11 residues. CDR3 sequence: CSARPNTEAFF. As DNA, the CDR3 is TGCAGTGCAAGGCCGAACACTGAAGCTTTCTTT.